The entry below gives a single TCR beta chain sequence along with its context. Its specificity is unknown. The data are from a study of shared clonotypes between healthy human individuals. Points from the study as a whole: The represented genetic and exposure-history diversity was limited by the small number of donors. Rarefaction indicated that sorted-subset sequencing remained incomplete although depth was large. The study generally estimated greater richness for naive than memory subsets. Sequencing depth was expected to affect clonotype sharing among donors.

The CDR3 sequence is 15 residues long. The V end lost 8 bases, the J end lost 3 bases, and 16 bases lay between the germline ends. The germline gives CDR1 LNHNV, CDR2 YYDKDF (reference sequence). Clones were sequenced by immunoSEQ multiplex PCR, and TCRdb holds only the in-frame ones, with some missing. This sample has around 2.3 million clones, with nearly 97% found just once. This chain joins TRBV15 and TRBJ1-4, with a tentative D call TRBD1 (6 bases). This TCR was recovered from a man between 18 and 35 years old in good health. Sequenced material: naive CD4+ T cells sorted from blood. As to subset: CD45RA+ positively selected. CDR3 residues: CATHPGTPANEKLFF. CDR3 in DNA: TGTGCCACCCACCCAGGGACACCGGCTAATGAAAAACTGTTTTTT.